The 6 T cell receptor beta chains reported below all come from one sample, sequenced in a study of human thymus T cells (TCRdb year 2020). Thymus tissue was collected as surgical resects that were removed during corrective cardiac surgery. Library creation used the immunoSEQ multiplex PCR assay. The source is immuneACCESS, and TCRdb retained only in-frame sequences with V and J called. Part of the clones is not carried over; for the studies checked, unresolved V genes explain less than half of this, and the remainder is unexplained. A total of some 120,000 clones appear in this sample, about 95% of them only once. The top ten clones comprise around 0.024% of the sample. Source material: thymus tissue. The receptor set was obtained from a boy under two years old with a congenital heart defect but otherwise immunologically healthy.

This rearrangement joins TRBV20-1 to TRBJ1-1; D call uncertain. The CDR3 runs to 10 residues. V lost 5 bases to trimming and J lost 4 bases, with 5 bases between them. Germline V gene data show CDR1 as DFQATT and CDR2 as SNEGSKA (reference sequence). The CDR3 nucleotides read TGCAGTGCTGGGATCACTGAAGCTTTCTTT. It encodes CSAGITEAFF.

The genes are TRBV15 and TRBJ2-4; no definite D call. V lost 0 bases and J lost 0, with 9 bases in between. Germline CDR1 is LNHNV and CDR2 is YYDKDF (reference sequence). The CDR3 is made up of 16 amino acids. In nucleotides, the CDR3 is TGTGCCACCAGCAGAGATCGGCTCTTAGCCAAAAACATTCAGTACTTC. The encoded protein is CATSRDRLLAKNIQYF.

J is TRBJ2-3 and V is TRBV27; D call uncertain. The CDR3 loop spans 13 amino acids. The V gene's germline CDR1 is MNHEY and CDR2 SMNVEV (reference sequence). The V end lost 4 bases, the J end lost 8 bases, and 13 bases lay between the germline ends. The CDR3, as DNA: TGTGCCAGCAGTTCGCCCGTTTCGGGTACGCAGTATTTT. Translating it yields CASSSPVSGTQYF.

The chain is built from TRBV5-1 and TRBJ2-5; the D gene is possibly TRBD1 (6 bases). This CDR3 contains 17 residues. V was clipped by 3 bases and J by 4 bases, with 22 bases between them. CDR1 is SGHRS and CDR2 is YFSETQ in the germline V gene. The CDR3 bases are TGCGCCAGCAGCTCGAAGAAACAACGACAGGTCCTAGAGACCCAGTACTTC. Translating gives CASSSKKQRQVLETQYF.

V usage is TRBV7-6 and J usage is TRBJ2-1, with D perhaps TRBD1 (5 bases). V was cut by 5 bases and J by 6 bases, with 11 bases left in between. Germline CDR1 is SGHVS and CDR2 is FNYEAQ. This CDR3 spans 13 amino acids. Here the CDR3 DNA reads TGTGCCAGCAGCCTTCTAGGGGTCAATGAGCAGTTCTTC. Protein sequence: CASSLLGVNEQFF.

Here the CDR3 DNA reads TGTGCCAGCAGTGCCCAGGGGGAGCGTAATTCACCCCTCCACTTT. Its protein product is CASSAQGERNSPLHF. V is TRBV27 and J is TRBJ1-6; 7 bases agree with TRBD1. Unmatched junction bases numbered 7, after V lost 5 bases and J lost 6 bases. Germline lookup yields CDR1 MNHEY and CDR2 SMNVEV (reference sequence). This CDR3 spans 15 amino acids.